The 32 T cell receptor beta chains presented below share a single source sample, sequenced in a study of neurological immune-mediated disorders. Each CDR3 protein gets one entry after TCRdb re-called the 5' RACE reads with MiXCR. The data contain tens of thousands of distinct CDR3 sequences, around 1.9% of them singletons. Input material: PBMCs. These receptors were taken from a woman aged 40 to 50 with multiple sclerosis.

This clonotype was observed many times. J is TRBJ2-3 and V is TRBV7-2, with D possibly TRBD1 on 6 matching bases. CDR1 is SGHTA and CDR2 is FQGNSA in the germline V gene. With 1 base removed from V and 1 base from J, the gap between germline ends came to 6 bases. The CDR3 covers 14 residues. The CDR3 DNA reads TGTGCCAGCAGCTTAGGGGGGCGCACAGATACGCAGTATTTT. Amino acids: CASSLGGRTDTQYF.

Concerning this clonotype itself: A much larger clone is a single base away; this may be a read error. This likely comes from a read error, as the CDR3 has no conserved phenylalanine or tryptophan at its end. The genes are TRBV5-1 and TRBJ2-5; D gene uncertain. The V gene lost 0 bases and the J gene lost 5 bases, with 5 bases spanning the gap. The germline gives CDR1 SGHRS, CDR2 YFSETQ. The CDR3 is 12 amino acids. The CDR3 spells CASSLEWETQYC. Here the CDR3 DNA reads TGCGCCAGCAGCTTGGAATGGGAGACCCAGTACTGC.

This clonotype was seen at least ten times. The chain combines TRBV20-1 with TRBJ2-7; 9 nucleotides agree with TRBD1. CDR1 is DFQATT, CDR2 SNEGSKA, per germline (reference sequence). CDR3 length: 14 residues. The V and J ends lost 5 bases and 3 bases, in that order; junction bases with no gene match: 8. The CDR3 reads CSAHRDRADYEQYF. Here the CDR3 DNA reads TGCAGTGCTCACCGGGACAGGGCTGACTACGAGCAGTACTTC.

This clonotype was observed many times. V and J are TRBV7-9 and TRBJ1-1, with 9 bases fitting TRBD1. With 1 base clipped from V and 4 bases from J, the junction kept 7 bases outside the gene matches. Germline CDR1 SEHNR, CDR2 FQNEAQ (reference sequence). This CDR3 has 16 amino acids. The CDR3 reads CASSLGLQGAVTEAFF. In DNA form, the CDR3 reads TGTGCCAGCAGCTTAGGGTTACAGGGGGCAGTCACTGAAGCTTTCTTT.

This clonotype occurred many times. This rearrangement joins TRBV3-1 to TRBJ2-1, with unresolved D. This CDR3 has 14 amino acids. V shed 4 bases and J shed 5 bases, with 12 bases lying between them. Germline lookup yields CDR1 LGHDT and CDR2 YNNKEL (reference sequence). CDR3 in amino acids: CASSPFNSDNEQFF. The CDR3 DNA reads TGTGCCAGCAGCCCATTTAACAGCGACAATGAGCAGTTCTTC.

This clonotype showed up many times. The J gene is TRBJ2-7, the V gene TRBV6-6, with a weak D call TRBD2 (5 bases). Germline V lookup: CDR1 MNHNY, CDR2 SVGAGI (reference sequence). The CDR3 covers 13 residues. Trimming took off 8 bases at V and 6 bases at J, with 17 bases between the two ends. CDR3 sequence reads: CASVARSGTEQYF. The CDR3 DNA reads TGTGCCAGCGTCGCTAGGTCGGGAACCGAGCAGTACTTC.

The sample holds many counts of this clonotype. The chain carries TRBV20-1 and TRBJ2-3, with D unclear. Germline CDR1 is DFQATT and CDR2 is SNEGSKA (reference sequence). The CDR3 covers 12 residues. The ends were cut back, 3 bases at V and 4 bases at J, with 8 bases in the middle. The CDR3 coding sequence is TGCAGTGCTAGGTCCCCCGCAGATACGCAGTATTTT. Translation: CSARSPADTQYF.

This clonotype was found many times. This chain joins TRBV20-1 and TRBJ1-4; tentatively, D is TRBD1 (5 bases). V lost 1 base and J 6 bases, leaving 12 bases between the germline ends. This CDR3 contains 14 residues. Germline CDR1 DFQATT, CDR2 SNEGSKA (reference sequence). CDR3 DNA sequence: TGCAGTGCTAGAGGGGGGGAGCAGGATGAAAAACTGTTTTTT. Its translation is CSARGGEQDEKLFF.

This clonotype was detected many times. The genes are TRBV20-1 and TRBJ2-3, with 9 bases identical to TRBD2. CDR1 and CDR2 (germline): DFQATT, SNEGSKA (reference sequence). CDR3 length: 14 residues. V shed 5 bases, J shed 2 bases, and the junction held 5 bases outside the gene matches. The CDR3 is CSASLAGNTDTQYF. DNA for the CDR3: TGCAGTGCTTCCCTAGCGGGGAACACAGATACGCAGTATTTT.

The J gene is TRBJ1-6, the V gene TRBV20-1, with 7 bases that match TRBD1. Germline-derived CDR1 and CDR2 are DFQATT and SNEGSKA (reference sequence). J was trimmed by 6 bases and V by 2 bases; bases with no gene match: 4. The CDR3 runs to 14 residues. The CDR3 is CSARTQGFNSPLHF. In nucleotides, the CDR3 is TGCAGTGCTAGAACACAGGGGTTTAATTCACCCCTCCACTTT.

This clonotype was seen ten or more times. The genes are TRBV5-6 and TRBJ1-6; a possible D gene is TRBD1 (5 bases). Trimming took off 6 bases at V and 11 bases at J, with 15 bases between the two ends. This CDR3 is 13 amino acids long. Germline V gives CDR1 SGHDT, CDR2 YYEEEE. The CDR3 coding sequence is TGTGCCAGCACCCGGGACTTGGGGCCACCCCTCCACTTT. It codes for CASTRDLGPPLHF.

The table lists this clonotype with many counts. The J gene is TRBJ2-7, the V gene TRBV6-5; 7 nucleotides line up with TRBD1. CDR1 MNHEY and CDR2 SVGAGI come from the germline V gene. After removal of 4 bases from V and 3 bases from J, the junction contained 9 bases not matched to a gene. The CDR3 contains 15 residues. CDR3 coding DNA: TGTGCCAGCAGTTGGGTCGGTGGACAGGACTACGAGCAGTACTTC. This sequence encodes CASSWVGGQDYEQYF.

This clonotype was observed at least ten times. The chain is built from TRBV5-1 and TRBJ2-1; TRBD1 agrees at 9 bases. CDR1 and CDR2 (germline): SGHRS, YFSETQ. After removal of 2 bases from V and 3 bases from J, the junction contained 6 bases not matched to a gene. CDR3 length: 16 residues. The CDR3 region is CASSFLGTGIYNEQFF. The CDR3 DNA sequence: TGCGCCAGCAGCTTCTTGGGGACAGGGATCTACAATGAGCAGTTCTTC.

This clonotype came up a few times. One end of the junction varies from germline; a read error may be responsible. The chain employs TRBV5-1 and TRBJ2-2, with D perhaps given as TRBD1 or TRBD2 (5 bases each). The germline V gene encodes CDR1 SGHRS and CDR2 YFSETQ. The CDR3 runs to 15 residues. CDR3 nucleotides: TGCGCCAGCAGCCTGGCAGCCCCGAACACCGGGGCGCTGTTTTTT. Translation: CASSLAAPNTGALFF.

This clonotype has a count of ten or more. The chain joins TRBV20-1 to TRBJ2-4, with D perhaps TRBD1 or TRBD2 (6 bases each). Trimming cost V 6 bases and J 0 bases, with 15 bases left between them. Germline V gene data show CDR1 as DFQATT and CDR2 as SNEGSKA (reference sequence). There are 15 residues in the CDR3. CDR3 amino acids: CSALEGGLAKNIQYF. CDR3 nucleotides: TGCAGTGCCCTGGAGGGGGGACTAGCCAAAAACATTCAGTACTTC.

This clonotype came up many times. The rearrangement links TRBV20-1 to TRBJ1-1; D is unclear. The length of the CDR3 is 11 residues. V was clipped by 3 bases and J by 3 bases, with 5 bases between them. Germline V gene lookup returns CDR1 DFQATT and CDR2 SNEGSKA (reference sequence). Written as DNA, the CDR3 is TGCAGTGCTAGGGAGGACACTGAAGCTTTCTTT. This translates into CSAREDTEAFF.

This clonotype was seen repeatedly, ten times or more. J is TRBJ1-1 and V is TRBV5-1; D is undetermined. Germline CDR1 is SGHRS and CDR2 is YFSETQ. CDR3 size: 14 residues. Between the trimmed V and J ends, which lost 2 bases and 4 bases, there was a span of 12 bases. The CDR3 reads CASSFPGRGTEAFF. The CDR3 bases are TGCGCCAGCAGCTTCCCAGGTCGAGGCACTGAAGCTTTCTTT.

Many counts were recorded for this clonotype. The V gene is TRBV15, the J gene TRBJ1-4; D uncertain. The germline gives CDR1 LNHNV, CDR2 YYDKDF (reference sequence). There are 13 residues in the CDR3. Trimming removed 0 bases from V and 8 bases from J, with 7 bases in between. CDR3 amino acids: CATSRERLEKLFF. The CDR3 nucleotides read TGTGCCACCAGCAGAGAGAGGTTGGAAAAACTGTTTTTT.

This clonotype was detected ten times or more. The CDR3 coding sequence is TGCAGTGCTATCCTCCCGGGACAGGGATCGACCTACGAGCAGTACTTC. This gives the protein CSAILPGQGSTYEQYF. The chain is built from TRBV20-1 and TRBJ2-7; TRBD1 aligns across 9 bases. V was clipped by 4 bases and J by 2 bases; unmatched bases: 12. In germline, CDR1 is DFQATT, CDR2 SNEGSKA (reference sequence). CDR3 length equals 16 residues.

This clonotype was seen many times. The chain links TRBV15 to TRBJ1-1; D unresolved. Trimming pared 3 bases from V and 2 bases from J, leaving 13 bases between. The CDR3 runs 15 residues. The V gene's germline CDR1 is LNHNV and CDR2 YYDKDF (reference sequence). In nucleotides, the CDR3 is TGTGCCACCAGCAGGACACGGGTTGTTAACACTGAAGCTTTCTTT. Translated, it gives CATSRTRVVNTEAFF.

This clonotype has ten or more counts. The V and J genes are TRBV29-1 and TRBJ2-7; D might be TRBD1 (6 bases). In germline, CDR1 is SQVTM, CDR2 ANQGSEA. The CDR3 sequence is 10 residues long. Trimming pared 5 bases from V and 6 bases from J, leaving 8 bases between. The CDR3 DNA reads as TGCAGCGTTTTCAGGGGCGAGCAGTACTTC. The encoded protein is CSVFRGEQYF.

By frequency in the sample, this clonotype is medium-sized. Its ends do not fully match the called genes, so a read error is possible. The chain links TRBV20-1 to TRBJ2-4; D possibly matches TRBD1 or TRBD2 (5 bases each). Germline assignment: CDR1 DFQATT and CDR2 SNEGSKA (reference sequence). The CDR3 has 11 amino acids. The chain's CDR3 is CSARGRSGIGF. The CDR3 DNA reads TGCAGTGCTAGGGGGCGCTCGGGGATTGGTTTC.

This clonotype was seen ten or more times. The rearrangement uses TRBV5-1 and TRBJ2-5; the match to TRBD2 covers 7 bases. V lost 4 bases and J lost 2; bases outside the gene matches: 2. The CDR3 totals 13 residues. The V gene's germline CDR1 is SGHRS and CDR2 YFSETQ. CDR3 amino acids: CASSPGGQETQYF. In nucleotides, the CDR3 is TGCGCCAGCAGCCCGGGGGGACAAGAGACCCAGTACTTC. The entire variable domain, with the rest obtained from reference TRBV5-1 and TRBJ2-5, is as follows: KAGVTQTPRYLIKTRGQQVTLSCSPISGHRSVSWYQQTPGQGLQFLFEYFSETQRNKGNFPGRFSGRQFSNSRSEMNVSTLELGDSALYLCASSPGGQETQYFGPGTRLLVL.

This clonotype is judged medium-sized. This chain connects TRBV2 to TRBJ2-5; 9 bases fit TRBD1. Trimming removed 7 bases from V and 5 bases from J; junction bases left unmatched: 2. The CDR3 spans 12 residues. The germline V gene has CDR1 SNHLY and CDR2 FYNNEI. The CDR3 reads CASTGTGETQYF. The DNA of the CDR3 is TGTGCCAGCACCGGGACAGGGGAGACCCAGTACTTC.

This clonotype has a count of ten or more. CDR3 DNA sequence: TGTGCCAGCAGTCCTCAAAGGGTTTCACCCCTCCACTTT. Residues: CASSPQRVSPLHF. The chain is built from TRBV6-5 and TRBJ1-6, with D unresolved. Germline CDR1 and CDR2: MNHEY and SVGAGI. Trimming removed 5 bases from V and 9 bases from J, with 11 bases in between. The CDR3 loop spans 13 amino acids.

This clonotype was counted at least ten times. The rearrangement links TRBV5-1 to TRBJ1-5; no clear D. Germline CDR1 and CDR2: SGHRS and YFSETQ. V dropped 0 bases and J dropped 0 bases, with 4 bases sitting between them. There are 14 residues in the CDR3. CDR3 sequence reads: CASSLGGSNQPQHF. The DNA for the CDR3 is TGCGCCAGCAGCTTGGGAGGTAGCAATCAGCCCCAGCATTTT.

This chain connects TRBV5-1 to TRBJ1-5; 12 nucleotides match TRBD1. CDR1 is SGHRS, CDR2 YFSETQ, per germline. The CDR3 consists of 17 residues. With 4 bases clipped from V and 6 bases from J, the junction kept 11 bases outside the gene matches. The CDR3 nucleotides are TGCGCCAGCAGCCCTGGGACAGGGGGCCTTTCAGGTCAGCCCCAGCATTTT. This gives the protein CASSPGTGGLSGQPQHF.

This clonotype has just a few counts. The chain is built from TRBV18 and TRBJ1-1; 10 bases map to TRBD1. The CDR3 spans 15 residues. The germline V gene has CDR1 KGHSH and CDR2 LQKENI. V trimming: 8 bases; J trimming: 3 bases; junction bases outside the gene matches: 9. Written as DNA, the CDR3 is TGTGCCAGCCTGACAGGGGGCGCGGGGGACACTGAAGCTTTCTTT. It specifies CASLTGGAGDTEAFF.

This clonotype was observed many times. The gene calls are TRBV29-1 and TRBJ2-3; 8 nucleotides match TRBD1. J was trimmed by 0 bases and V by 7 bases; bases with no gene match: 6. CDR1 and CDR2 from the germline V gene are SQVTM and ANQGSEA. The CDR3 is 14 amino acids. This chain's CDR3 is CSASTGASTDTQYF. The CDR3 DNA follows: TGCAGCGCATCGACAGGGGCGAGCACAGATACGCAGTATTTT.

This clonotype has a count of ten or more. The chain is built from TRBV5-1 and TRBJ2-7; TRBD2 agrees at 12 bases. This CDR3 is 17 amino acids long. With 4 bases clipped from V and 5 bases from J, the junction kept 13 bases outside the gene matches. The germline gives CDR1 SGHRS, CDR2 YFSETQ. CDR3: CASSDAASGGAVHEQYF. Written as DNA, the CDR3 is TGCGCCAGCAGCGACGCGGCTAGCGGGGGGGCGGTCCACGAGCAGTACTTC.

This rearrangement joins TRBV6-5 to TRBJ2-5, with TRBD1 as a possible D gene (5 bases). The CDR3 loop spans 13 amino acids. Germline V gene data show CDR1 as MNHEY and CDR2 as SVGAGI. V lost 2 bases and J lost 9, with 13 bases in between. The CDR3, as DNA: TGTGCCAGCAGTTACAAGGGGAACGGCGCCCAGTACTTC. Its translation: CASSYKGNGAQYF.

This clonotype was detected ten times or more. The rearrangement joins TRBV20-1 to TRBJ2-3; a weak D match, TRBD2 (6 bases). V was clipped by 5 bases and J by 6 bases, with 18 bases between them. CDR3 length: 14 amino acids. The germline V gene has CDR1 DFQATT and CDR2 SNEGSKA (reference sequence). The CDR3 coding sequence is TGCAGTGCTCCTATACCACTAGCTACGGATACGCAGTATTTT. Translated: CSAPIPLATDTQYF.